This record looks at one T cell receptor beta chain sequence and its context. Antigen specificity is unknown. The sample comes from a study of T cell responses to AZD1222 COVID-19 vaccine. Notes on the study in general: Clonal diversity was possibly underestimated; the donors were predominantly white British and more often female.

Profiled with immunoSEQ multiplex PCR; TCRdb holds only in-frame clones, not every one. The table includes roughly 190,000 clones, just over 90% detected once. Germline CDR1 is SEHNR and CDR2 is FQNEAQ (reference sequence). V lost 5 bases and J lost 4, with 17 bases in between. This CDR3 spans 15 amino acids. Material: peripheral blood, obtained 28 days after the second dose of the MenACWY control vaccine. The chain has TRBV7-9 and TRBJ1-1; D may be TRBD1 (6 bases). The TCR originated in an adult who received the MenACWY meningococcal vaccine as a control. CDR3 in amino acids: CASSPIQGWGTEAFF. CDR3 nucleotides: TGTGCCAGCAGCCCAATACAGGGATGGGGCACTGAAGCTTTCTTT.